The clone carrying this TCR beta chain was seen at least ten times. Criteria for exclusion of patients were uncontrolled infection, other autoimmune disease, pregnancy or lactation. The data stem from a study of T cells in Graves' hyperthyroidism and ophthalmopathy. TCR beta CDR3 regions were amplified from RNA. A set of HTBI primers served as the primers for a first-round RT-PCR of the TCR CDR3. TCRdb analysed the multiplex PCR reads with MiXCR anew, one entry per CDR3 protein. Among more than 500,000 distinct CDR3 sequences listed, approximately 14% were seen once. CDR1 and CDR2 from the germline V gene are SEHNR and FQNEAQ (reference sequence). V gave up 5 bases and J gave up 6 bases, with 19 bases separating them. The CDR3 consists of 15 residues.

Specimen: blood. This receptor was taken from a woman aged 40 to 50 with Graves' hyperthyroidism. The chain combines TRBV7-9 with TRBJ1-1, with D perhaps matching TRBD1 (5 bases). The CDR3 spells CASSNKGPRGAEAFF. The CDR3 DNA sequence: TGTGCCAGCAGCAACAAAGGACCTCGGGGCGCTGAAGCTTTCTTT.